This TCR beta chain originates from a study of beta chain features in type 1 diabetes. The whole isolated RNA underwent reverse transcription, so sequencing captured expressed TCRB transcripts. Assay used: immunoSEQ multiplex PCR; TCRdb lists only in-frame clones, some missing. The sample yields around 140,000 clones, around 10% seen once. The CDR3 is 14 amino acids. The germline gives CDR1 SGDLS, CDR2 YYNGEE. V lost 3 bases to trimming and J lost 6 bases, with 13 bases between them. To note about this clone: The antigen is unknown.

Study-wide results and limits: Type 1 diabetes patients had TCRB CDR3s that were shorter (moderately but significantly so) in all four CD4+ subsets.

The source of this sequence is a man younger than 45 with type 1 diabetes. The sequencing sample was made of central memory CD4+ T cells from blood. V and J are TRBV9 and TRBJ2-1, with a tentative D call TRBD2 (6 bases). The CDR3 DNA reads as TGTGCCAGCAGCGCGGGGACTTCCAGCAATGAGCAGTTCTTC. Its translation: CASSAGTSSNEQFF.